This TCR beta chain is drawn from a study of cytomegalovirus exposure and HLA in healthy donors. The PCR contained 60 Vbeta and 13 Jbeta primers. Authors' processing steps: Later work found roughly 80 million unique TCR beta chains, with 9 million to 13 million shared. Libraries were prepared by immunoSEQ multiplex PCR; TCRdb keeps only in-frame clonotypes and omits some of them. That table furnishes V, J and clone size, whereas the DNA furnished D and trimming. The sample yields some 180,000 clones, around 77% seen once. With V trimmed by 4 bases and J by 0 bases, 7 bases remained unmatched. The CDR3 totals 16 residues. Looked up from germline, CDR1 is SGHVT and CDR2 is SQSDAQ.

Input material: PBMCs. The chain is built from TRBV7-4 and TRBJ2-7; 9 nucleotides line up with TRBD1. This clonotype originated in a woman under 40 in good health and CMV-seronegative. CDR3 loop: CASSSDRGRYSYEQYF. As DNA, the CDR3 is TGTGCCAGCAGCTCGGACAGGGGCCGGTACTCCTACGAGCAGTACTTC.